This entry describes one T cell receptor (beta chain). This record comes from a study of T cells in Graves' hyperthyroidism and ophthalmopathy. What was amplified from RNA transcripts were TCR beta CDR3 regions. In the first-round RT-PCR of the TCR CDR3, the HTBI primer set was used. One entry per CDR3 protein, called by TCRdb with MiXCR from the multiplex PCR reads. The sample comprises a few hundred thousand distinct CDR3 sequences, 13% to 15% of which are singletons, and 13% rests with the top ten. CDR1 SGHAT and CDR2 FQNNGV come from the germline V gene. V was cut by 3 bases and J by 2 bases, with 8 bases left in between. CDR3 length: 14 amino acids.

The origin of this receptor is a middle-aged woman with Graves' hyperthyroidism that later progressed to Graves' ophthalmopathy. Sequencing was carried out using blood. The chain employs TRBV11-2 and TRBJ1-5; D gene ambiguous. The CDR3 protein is CASSFEAGNQPQHF. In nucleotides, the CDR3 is TGTGCCAGCAGCTTTGAGGCAGGCAATCAGCCCCAGCATTTT.